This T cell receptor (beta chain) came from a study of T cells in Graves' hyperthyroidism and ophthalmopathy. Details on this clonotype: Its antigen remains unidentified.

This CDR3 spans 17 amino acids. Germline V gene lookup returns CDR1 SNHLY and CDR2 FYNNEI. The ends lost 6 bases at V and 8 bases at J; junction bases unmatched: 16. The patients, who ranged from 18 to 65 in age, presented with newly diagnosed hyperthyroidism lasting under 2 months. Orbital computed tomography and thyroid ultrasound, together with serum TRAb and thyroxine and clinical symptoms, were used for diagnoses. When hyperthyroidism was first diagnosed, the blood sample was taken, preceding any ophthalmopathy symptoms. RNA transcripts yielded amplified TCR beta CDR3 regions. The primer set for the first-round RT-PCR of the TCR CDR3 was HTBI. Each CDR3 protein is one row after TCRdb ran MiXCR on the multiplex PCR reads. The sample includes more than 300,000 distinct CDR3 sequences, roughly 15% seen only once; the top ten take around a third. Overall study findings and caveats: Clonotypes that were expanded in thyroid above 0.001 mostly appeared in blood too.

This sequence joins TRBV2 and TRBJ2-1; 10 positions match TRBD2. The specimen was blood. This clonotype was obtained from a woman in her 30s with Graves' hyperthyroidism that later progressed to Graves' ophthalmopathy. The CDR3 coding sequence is TGTGCCAGCAGGTTTCCTAGGGCTAGCGGGAGTTTTGATGAGCAGTTCTTC. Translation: CASRFPRASGSFDEQFF.